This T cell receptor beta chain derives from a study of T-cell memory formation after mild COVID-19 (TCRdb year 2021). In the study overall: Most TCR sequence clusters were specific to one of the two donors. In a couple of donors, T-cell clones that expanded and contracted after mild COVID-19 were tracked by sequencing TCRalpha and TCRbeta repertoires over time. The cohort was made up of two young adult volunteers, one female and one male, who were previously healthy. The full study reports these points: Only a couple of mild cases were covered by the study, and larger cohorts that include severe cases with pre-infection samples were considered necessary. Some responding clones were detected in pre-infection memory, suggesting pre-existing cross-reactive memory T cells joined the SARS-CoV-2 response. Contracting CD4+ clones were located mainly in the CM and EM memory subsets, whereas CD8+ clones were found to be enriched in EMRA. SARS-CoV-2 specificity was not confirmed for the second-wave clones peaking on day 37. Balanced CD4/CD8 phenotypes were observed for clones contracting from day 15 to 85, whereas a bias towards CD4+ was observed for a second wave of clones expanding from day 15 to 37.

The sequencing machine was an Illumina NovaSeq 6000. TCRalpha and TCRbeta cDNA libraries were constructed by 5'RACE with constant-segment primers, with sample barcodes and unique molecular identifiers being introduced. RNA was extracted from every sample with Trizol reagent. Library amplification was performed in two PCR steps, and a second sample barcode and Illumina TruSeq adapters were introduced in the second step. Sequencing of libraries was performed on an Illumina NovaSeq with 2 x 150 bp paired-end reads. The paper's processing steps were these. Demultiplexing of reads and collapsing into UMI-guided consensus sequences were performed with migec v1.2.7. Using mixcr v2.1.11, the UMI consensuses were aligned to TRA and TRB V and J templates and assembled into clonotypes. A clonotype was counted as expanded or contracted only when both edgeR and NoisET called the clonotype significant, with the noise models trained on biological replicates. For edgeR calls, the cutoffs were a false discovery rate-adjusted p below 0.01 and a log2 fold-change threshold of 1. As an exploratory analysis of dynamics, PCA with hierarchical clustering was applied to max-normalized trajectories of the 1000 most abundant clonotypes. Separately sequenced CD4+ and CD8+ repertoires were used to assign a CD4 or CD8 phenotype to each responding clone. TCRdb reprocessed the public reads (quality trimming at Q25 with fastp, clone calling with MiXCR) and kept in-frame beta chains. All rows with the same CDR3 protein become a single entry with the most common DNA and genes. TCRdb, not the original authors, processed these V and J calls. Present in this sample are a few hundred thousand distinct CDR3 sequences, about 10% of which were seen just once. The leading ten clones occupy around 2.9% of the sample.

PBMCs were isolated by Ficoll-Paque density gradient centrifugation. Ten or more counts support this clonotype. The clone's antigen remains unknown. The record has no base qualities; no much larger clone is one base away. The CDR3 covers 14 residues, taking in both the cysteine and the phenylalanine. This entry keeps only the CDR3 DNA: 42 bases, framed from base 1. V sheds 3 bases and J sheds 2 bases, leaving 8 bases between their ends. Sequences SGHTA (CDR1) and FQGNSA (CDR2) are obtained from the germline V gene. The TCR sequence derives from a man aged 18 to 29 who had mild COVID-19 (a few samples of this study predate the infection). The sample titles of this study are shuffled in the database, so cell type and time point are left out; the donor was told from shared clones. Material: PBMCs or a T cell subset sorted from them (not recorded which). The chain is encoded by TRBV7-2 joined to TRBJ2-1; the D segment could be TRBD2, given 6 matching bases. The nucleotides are TGTGCCAGCAGCTTGGGGACTGCCTACAATGAGCAGTTCTTC. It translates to CASSLGTAYNEQFF.